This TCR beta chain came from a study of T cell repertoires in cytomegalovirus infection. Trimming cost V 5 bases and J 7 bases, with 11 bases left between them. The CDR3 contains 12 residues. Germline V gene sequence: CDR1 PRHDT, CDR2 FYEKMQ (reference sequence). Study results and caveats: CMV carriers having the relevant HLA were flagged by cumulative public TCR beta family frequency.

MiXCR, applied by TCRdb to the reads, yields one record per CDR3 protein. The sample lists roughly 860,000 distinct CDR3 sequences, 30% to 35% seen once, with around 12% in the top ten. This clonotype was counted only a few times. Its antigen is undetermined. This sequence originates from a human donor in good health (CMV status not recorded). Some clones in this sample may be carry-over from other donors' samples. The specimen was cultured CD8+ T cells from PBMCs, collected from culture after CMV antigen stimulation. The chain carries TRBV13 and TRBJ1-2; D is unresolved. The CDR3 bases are TGTGCCAGCAGCCCCGAGGGTCCTGGCTACACCTTC. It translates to CASSPEGPGYTF.